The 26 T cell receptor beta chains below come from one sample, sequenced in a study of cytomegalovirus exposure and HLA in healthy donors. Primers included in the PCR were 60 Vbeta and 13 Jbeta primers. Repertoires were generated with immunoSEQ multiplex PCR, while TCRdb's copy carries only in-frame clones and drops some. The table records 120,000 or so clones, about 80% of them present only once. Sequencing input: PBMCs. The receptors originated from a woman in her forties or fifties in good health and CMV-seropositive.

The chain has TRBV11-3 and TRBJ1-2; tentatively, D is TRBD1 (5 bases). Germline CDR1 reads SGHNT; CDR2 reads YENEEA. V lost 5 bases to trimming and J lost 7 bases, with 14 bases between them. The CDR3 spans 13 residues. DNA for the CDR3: TGTGCCAGCAGCCCCTACGGGGGGGTTGGCTACACCTTC. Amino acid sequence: CASSPYGGVGYTF. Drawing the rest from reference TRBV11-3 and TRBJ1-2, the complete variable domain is EAGVVQSPRYKIIEKKQPVAFWCNPISGHNTLYWYLQNLGQGPELLIRYENEEAVDDSQLPKDRFSAERLKGVDSTLKIQPAELGDSAVYLCASSPYGGVGYTFGSGTRLTVV.

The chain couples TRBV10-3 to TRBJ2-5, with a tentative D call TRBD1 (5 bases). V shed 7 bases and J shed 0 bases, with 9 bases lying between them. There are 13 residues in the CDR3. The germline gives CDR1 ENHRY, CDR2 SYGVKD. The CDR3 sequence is CAITDSNQETQYF. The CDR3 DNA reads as TGTGCCATCACCGACAGTAACCAAGAGACCCAGTACTTC.

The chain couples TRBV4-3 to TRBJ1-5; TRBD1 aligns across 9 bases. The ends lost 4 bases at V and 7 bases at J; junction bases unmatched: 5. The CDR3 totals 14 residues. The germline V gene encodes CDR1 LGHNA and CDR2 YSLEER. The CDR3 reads CASSRDRGGQPQHF. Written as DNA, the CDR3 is TGCGCCAGCAGCCGTGACAGGGGGGGCCAGCCCCAGCATTTT.

In nucleotides, the CDR3 is TGTGCCAGCAGTTTACAGGGGACCGGGGCCAACGTCCTGACTTTC. Translation gives CASSLQGTGANVLTF. The chain is built from TRBV27 and TRBJ2-6; TRBD1 might be the D (6 bases). CDR1 and CDR2 (germline): MNHEY, SMNVEV (reference sequence). Trimming took 2 bases from V and 4 from J, leaving 9 bases between them. The CDR3 has 15 residues.

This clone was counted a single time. Written as DNA, the CDR3 is TGTGCCAGCAGCCATCCCGCGGCGAGTCTAGCGGGGGGCTCTGGGGCCAACGTCCTGACTTTC. Protein product: CASSHPAASLAGGSGANVLTF. The V and J genes are TRBV14 and TRBJ2-6, with 11 nucleotides matching TRBD2. Trimming at V came to 3 bases and at J to 0 bases, leaving 13 bases not matched to a gene. There are 21 residues in the CDR3. Germline V gives CDR1 SGHDN, CDR2 FVKESK.

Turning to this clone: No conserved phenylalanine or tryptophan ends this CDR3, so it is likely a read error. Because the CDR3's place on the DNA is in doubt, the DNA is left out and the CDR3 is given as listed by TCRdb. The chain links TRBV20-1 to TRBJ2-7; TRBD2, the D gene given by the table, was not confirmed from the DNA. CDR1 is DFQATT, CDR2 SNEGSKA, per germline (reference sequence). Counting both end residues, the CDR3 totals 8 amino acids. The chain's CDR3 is CSASPGGA.

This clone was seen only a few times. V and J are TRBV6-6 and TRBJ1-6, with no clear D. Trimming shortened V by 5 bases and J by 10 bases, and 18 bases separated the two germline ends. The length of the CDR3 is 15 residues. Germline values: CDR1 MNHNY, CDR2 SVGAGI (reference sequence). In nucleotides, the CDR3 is TGTGCCAGCAGTGGCGGGCAGATCAGAGGGTCACCCCTCCACTTT. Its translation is CASSGGQIRGSPLHF.

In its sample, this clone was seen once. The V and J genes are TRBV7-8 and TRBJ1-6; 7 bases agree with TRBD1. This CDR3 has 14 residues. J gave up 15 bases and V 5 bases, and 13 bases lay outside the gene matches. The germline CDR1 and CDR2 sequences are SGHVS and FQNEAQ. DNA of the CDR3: TGTGCCAGCAGCCCTAGGACAGGCCTTGAAGTCCTCCACTTT. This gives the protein CASSPRTGLEVLHF.

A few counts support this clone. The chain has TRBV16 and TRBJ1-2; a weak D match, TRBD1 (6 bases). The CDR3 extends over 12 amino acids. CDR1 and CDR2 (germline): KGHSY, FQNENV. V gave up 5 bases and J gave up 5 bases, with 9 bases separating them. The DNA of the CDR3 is TGTGCCAGCAGCACTAGGGGGTATGGCTACACCTTC. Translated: CASSTRGYGYTF.

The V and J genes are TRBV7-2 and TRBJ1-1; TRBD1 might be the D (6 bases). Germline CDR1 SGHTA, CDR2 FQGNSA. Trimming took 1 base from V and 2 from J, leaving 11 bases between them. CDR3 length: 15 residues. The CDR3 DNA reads TGTGCCAGCAGCTTAGTCCCGGACAGTAACACTGAAGCTTTCTTT. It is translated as CASSLVPDSNTEAFF.

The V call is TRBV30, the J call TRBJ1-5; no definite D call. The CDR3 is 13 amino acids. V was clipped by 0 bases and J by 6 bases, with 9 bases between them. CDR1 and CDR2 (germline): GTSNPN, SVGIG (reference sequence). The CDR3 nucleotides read TGTGCCTGGAGTGTAAAGGAGAGTCAGCCCCAGCATTTT. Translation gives CAWSVKESQPQHF.

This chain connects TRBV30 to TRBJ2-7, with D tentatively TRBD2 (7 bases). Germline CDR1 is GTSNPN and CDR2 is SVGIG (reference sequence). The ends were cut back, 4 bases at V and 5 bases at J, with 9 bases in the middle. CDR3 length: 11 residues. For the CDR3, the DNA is TGTGCCTGGAAGGGGGGGCACGAGCAGTACTTC. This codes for CAWKGGHEQYF.

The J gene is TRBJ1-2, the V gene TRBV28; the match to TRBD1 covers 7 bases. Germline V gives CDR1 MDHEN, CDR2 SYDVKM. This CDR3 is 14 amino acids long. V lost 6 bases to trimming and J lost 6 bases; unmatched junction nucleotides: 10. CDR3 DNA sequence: TGTGCCAGCAGCTCCCCCGACAGGGCCAATGGCTACACCTTC. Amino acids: CASSSPDRANGYTF.

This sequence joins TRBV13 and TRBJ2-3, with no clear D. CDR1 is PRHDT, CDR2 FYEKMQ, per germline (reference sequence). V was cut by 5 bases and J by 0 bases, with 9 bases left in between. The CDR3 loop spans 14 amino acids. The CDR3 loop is CASSLPKSTDTQYF. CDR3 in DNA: TGTGCCAGCAGCCTACCGAAGAGCACAGATACGCAGTATTTT.

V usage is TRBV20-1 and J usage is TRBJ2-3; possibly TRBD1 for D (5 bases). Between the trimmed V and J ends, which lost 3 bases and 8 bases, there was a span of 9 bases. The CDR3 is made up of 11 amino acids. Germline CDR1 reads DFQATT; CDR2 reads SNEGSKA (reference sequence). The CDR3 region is CSASLQGTQYF. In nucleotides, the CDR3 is TGCAGTGCTAGTCTGCAGGGTACGCAGTATTTT.

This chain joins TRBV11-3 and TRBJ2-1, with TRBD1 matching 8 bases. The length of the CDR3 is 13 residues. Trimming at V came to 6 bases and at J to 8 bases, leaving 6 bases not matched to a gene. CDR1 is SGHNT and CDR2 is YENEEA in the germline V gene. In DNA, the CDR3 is TGTGCCAGCAGAACCCAGGGGGCGGATGAGCAGTTCTTC. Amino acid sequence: CASRTQGADEQFF.

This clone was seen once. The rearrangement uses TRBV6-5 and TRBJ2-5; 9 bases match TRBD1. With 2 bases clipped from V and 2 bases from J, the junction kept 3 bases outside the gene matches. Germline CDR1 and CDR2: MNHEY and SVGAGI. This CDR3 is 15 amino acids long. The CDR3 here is CASSYGTGRQETQYF. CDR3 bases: TGTGCCAGCAGTTACGGGACAGGGCGTCAAGAGACCCAGTACTTC.

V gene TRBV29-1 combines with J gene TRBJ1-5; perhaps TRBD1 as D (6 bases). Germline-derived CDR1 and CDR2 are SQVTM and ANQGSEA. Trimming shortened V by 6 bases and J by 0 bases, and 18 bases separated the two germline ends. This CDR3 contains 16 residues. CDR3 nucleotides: TGCAGCGTACCTAAGGGGGGGAATACTAGCAATCAGCCCCAGCATTTT. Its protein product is CSVPKGGNTSNQPQHF. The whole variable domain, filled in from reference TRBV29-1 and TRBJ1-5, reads SAVISQKPSRDICQRGTSLTIQCQVDSQVTMMFWYRQQPGQSLTLIATANQGSEATYESGFVIDKFPISRPNLTFSTLTVSNMSPEDSSIYLCSVPKGGNTSNQPQHFGDGTRLSIL.

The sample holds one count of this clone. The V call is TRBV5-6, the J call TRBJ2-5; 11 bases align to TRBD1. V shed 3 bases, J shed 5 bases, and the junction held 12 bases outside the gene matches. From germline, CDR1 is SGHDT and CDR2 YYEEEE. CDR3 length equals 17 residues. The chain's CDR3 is CASSSAVGTGGVETQYF. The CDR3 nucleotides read TGTGCCAGCAGCTCGGCCGTTGGGACAGGGGGTGTGGAGACCCAGTACTTC.

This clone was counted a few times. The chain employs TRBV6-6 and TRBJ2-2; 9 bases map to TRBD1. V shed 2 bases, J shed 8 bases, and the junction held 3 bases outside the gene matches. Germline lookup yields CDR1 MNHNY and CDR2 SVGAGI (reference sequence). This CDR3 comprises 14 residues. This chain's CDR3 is CASSYGTGRGELFF. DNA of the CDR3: TGTGCCAGCAGTTACGGGACAGGGAGGGGGGAGCTGTTTTTT.

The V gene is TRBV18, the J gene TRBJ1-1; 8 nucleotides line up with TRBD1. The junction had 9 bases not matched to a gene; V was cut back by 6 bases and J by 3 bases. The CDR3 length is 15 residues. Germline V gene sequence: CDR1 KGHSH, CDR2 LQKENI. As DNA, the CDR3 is TGTGCCAGCTCTCGAGGACAGGGACAGTACACTGAAGCTTTCTTT. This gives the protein CASSRGQGQYTEAFF.

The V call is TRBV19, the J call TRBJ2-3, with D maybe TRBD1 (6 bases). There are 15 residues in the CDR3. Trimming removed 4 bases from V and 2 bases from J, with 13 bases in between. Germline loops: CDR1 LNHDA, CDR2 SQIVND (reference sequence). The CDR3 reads CASSKTGTTTDTQYF. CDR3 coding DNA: TGTGCCAGTAGTAAAACCGGGACAACCACAGATACGCAGTATTTT.

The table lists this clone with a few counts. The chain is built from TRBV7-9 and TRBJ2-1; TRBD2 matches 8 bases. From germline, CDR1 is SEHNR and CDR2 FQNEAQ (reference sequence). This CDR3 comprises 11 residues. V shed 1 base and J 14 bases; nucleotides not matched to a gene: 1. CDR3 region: CASSLDGGEFF. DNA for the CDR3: TGTGCCAGCAGCTTAGACGGGGGGGAGTTCTTC.

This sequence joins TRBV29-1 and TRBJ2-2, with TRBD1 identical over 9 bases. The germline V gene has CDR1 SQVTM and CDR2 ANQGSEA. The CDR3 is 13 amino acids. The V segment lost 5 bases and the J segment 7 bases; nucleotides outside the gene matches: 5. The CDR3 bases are TGCAGCGTTTCCGGGACAGGGCGCGGGGAGCTGTTTTTT. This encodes CSVSGTGRGELFF.

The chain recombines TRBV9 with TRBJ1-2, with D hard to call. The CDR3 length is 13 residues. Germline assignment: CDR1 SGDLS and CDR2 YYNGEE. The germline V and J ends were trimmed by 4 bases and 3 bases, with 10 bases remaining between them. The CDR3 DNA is TGTGCCAGCAGCCGGTCAGGTGACTATGGCTACACCTTC. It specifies CASSRSGDYGYTF.

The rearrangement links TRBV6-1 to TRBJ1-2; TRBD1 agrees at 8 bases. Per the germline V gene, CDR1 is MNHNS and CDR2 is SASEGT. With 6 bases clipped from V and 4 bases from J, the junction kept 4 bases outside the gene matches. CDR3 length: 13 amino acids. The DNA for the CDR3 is TGTGCCAGCAGGGTAACAGGGGGCTATGGCTACACCTTC. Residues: CASRVTGGYGYTF.